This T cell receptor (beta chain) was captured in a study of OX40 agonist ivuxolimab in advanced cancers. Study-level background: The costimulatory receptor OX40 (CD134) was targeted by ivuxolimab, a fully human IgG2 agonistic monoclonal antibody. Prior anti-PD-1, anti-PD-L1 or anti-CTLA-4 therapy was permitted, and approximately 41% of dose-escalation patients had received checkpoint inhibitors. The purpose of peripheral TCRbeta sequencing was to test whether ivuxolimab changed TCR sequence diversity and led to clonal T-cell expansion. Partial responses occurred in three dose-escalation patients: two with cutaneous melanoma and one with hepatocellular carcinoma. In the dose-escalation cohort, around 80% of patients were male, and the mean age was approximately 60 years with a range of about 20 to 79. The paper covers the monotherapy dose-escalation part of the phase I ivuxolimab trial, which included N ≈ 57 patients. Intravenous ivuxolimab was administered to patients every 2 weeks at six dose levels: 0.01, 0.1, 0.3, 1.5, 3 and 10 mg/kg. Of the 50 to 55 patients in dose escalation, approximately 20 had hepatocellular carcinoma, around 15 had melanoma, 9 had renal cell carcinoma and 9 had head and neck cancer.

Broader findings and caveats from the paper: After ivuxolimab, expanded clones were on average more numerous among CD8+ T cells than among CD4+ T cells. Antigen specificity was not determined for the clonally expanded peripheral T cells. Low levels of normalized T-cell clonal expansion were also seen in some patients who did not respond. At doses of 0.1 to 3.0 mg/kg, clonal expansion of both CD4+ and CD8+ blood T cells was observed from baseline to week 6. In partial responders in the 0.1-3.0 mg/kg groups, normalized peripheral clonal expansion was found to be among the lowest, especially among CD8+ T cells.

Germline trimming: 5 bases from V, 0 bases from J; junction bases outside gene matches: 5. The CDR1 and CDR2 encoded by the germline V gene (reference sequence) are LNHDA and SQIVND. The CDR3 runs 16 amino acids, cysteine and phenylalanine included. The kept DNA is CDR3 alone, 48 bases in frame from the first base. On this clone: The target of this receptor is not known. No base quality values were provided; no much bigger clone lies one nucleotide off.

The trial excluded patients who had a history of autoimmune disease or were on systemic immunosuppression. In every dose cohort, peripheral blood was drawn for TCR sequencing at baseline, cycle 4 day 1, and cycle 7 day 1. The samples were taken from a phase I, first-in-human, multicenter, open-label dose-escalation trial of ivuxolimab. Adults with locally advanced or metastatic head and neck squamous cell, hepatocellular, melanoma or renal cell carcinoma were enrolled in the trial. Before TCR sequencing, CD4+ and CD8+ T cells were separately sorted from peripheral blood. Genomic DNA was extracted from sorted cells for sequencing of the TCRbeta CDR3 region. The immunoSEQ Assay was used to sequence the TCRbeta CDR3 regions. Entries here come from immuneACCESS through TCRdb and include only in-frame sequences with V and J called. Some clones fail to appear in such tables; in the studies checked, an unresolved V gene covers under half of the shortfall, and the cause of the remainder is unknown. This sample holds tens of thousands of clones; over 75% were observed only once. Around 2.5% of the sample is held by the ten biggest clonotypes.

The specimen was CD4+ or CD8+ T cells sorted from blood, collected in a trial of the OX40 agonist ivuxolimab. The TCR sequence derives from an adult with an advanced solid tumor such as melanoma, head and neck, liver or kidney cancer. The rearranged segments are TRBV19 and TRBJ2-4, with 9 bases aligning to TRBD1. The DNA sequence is TGTGCCAGTAGTTCACAGGGGGCCCCAGCCAAAAACATTCAGTACTTC. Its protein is CASSSQGAPAKNIQYF. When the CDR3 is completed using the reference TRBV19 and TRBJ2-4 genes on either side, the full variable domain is DGGITQSPKYLFRKEGQNVTLSCEQNLNHDAMYWYRQDPGQGLRLIYYSQIVNDFQKGDIAEGYSVSREKKESFPLTVTSAQKNPTAFYLCASSSQGAPAKNIQYFGAGTRLSVL.